These T cell receptor beta chains were read from a single sample in a study of blood T cell repertoires in COVID-19. Sequencing was performed with immunoSEQ multiplex PCR; in TCRdb, only in-frame clones are kept and a portion is missing. Of about 40,000 clones detected, around nine tenths appear once; the ten largest clones hold around 2.5%. Material: peripheral blood. The receptors originated from a human donor in a cohort sampled during active COVID-19. Both conserved end residues are part of each CDR3. D genes are given only for firm matches. Size values are once, few and many counts, or a class for expanded clones, and some rows have none.

>TRBJ2-6|TRBV5-1|17|NA|TRBD1
CASSLDRGFSGANVLTF
TGCGCCAGCAGCTTGGACAGGGGGTTCTCTGGGGCCAACGTCCTGACTTTC
>TRBJ2-1|TRBV10-1|14|NA|TRBD1
CASRYRGKYNEQFF
TGCGCCAGTCGGTACAGGGGGAAATACAATGAGCAGTTCTTC
>TRBJ1-2|TRBV11-2|15|NA|NA
CASSLDTGWNYGYTF
TGTGCCAGCAGCTTAGATACAGGGTGGAACTATGGCTACACCTTC
>TRBJ2-7|TRBV6-5|15|NA|TRBD1
CASSNPGQGNYEQYF
TGTGCCAGCAGTAATCCGGGACAGGGCAACTACGAGCAGTACTTC
>TRBJ2-5|TRBV5-1|16|NA|TRBD2
CASSSGLAGGQETQYF
TGCGCCAGCAGCTCCGGACTAGCGGGGGGCCAAGAGACCCAGTACTTC
>TRBJ2-7|TRBV5-1|14|NA|NA
CASSLGLGYYEQYF
TGCGCCAGCAGCTTGGGACTAGGGTACTACGAGCAGTACTTC
>TRBJ2-1|TRBV4-2|17|NA|TRBD2
CASSPLAGGTSDNEQFF
TGTGCCAGCAGCCCACTAGCGGGGGGCACCTCTGACAATGAGCAGTTCTTC
>TRBJ1-3|TRBV7-2|14|few|NA
CASSPAVKGNTIYF
TGTGCCAGCAGCCCCGCGGTAAAAGGAAACACCATATATTTT
>TRBJ2-7|TRBV3-1/TRBV3-2|14|NA|NA
CASSHREGPYEQYF
TGTGCCAGCAGCCACCGGGAAGGGCCCTACGAGCAGTACTTC
>TRBJ2-2|TRBV7-2|14|NA|NA
CASTAGSYTGELFF
TGTGCCAGTACTGCCGGGTCCTACACCGGGGAGCTGTTTTTT
>TRBJ1-5|TRBV19|16|NA|NA
CASSISGTRGNQPQHF
TGTGCCAGTAGTATCTCTGGCACACGTGGCAATCAGCCCCAGCATTTT
>TRBJ2-7|TRBV5-8|14|NA|TRBD1
CASSSRDRGNEQYF
TGTGCCAGCAGCTCCCGGGACAGGGGAAACGAGCAGTACTTC
>TRBJ2-7|TRBV5-6|13|NA|NA
CASSTVTAYEQYF
TGTGCCAGCAGCACAGTGACAGCCTACGAGCAGTACTTC
>TRBJ1-5|TRBV12-3/TRBV12-4|13|NA|NA
CASRRGRDQPQHF
TGTGCCAGCCGCAGGGGCAGGGATCAGCCCCAGCATTTT
>TRBJ2-5|TRBV6-4|13|NA|NA
CASSAQGGETQYF
TGTGCCAGCAGTGCACAGGGAGGGGAGACCCAGTACTTC
>TRBJ1-2|TRBV28|14|NA|TRBD1
CASSPPGQGYGYTF
TGTGCCAGCAGTCCCCCCGGACAGGGTTATGGCTACACCTTC
>TRBJ1-5|TRBV6-5|13|NA|NA
CASSLRGNQPQHF
TGTGCCAGCAGTCTCAGGGGTAATCAGCCCCAGCATTTT
>TRBJ1-2|TRBV25-1|15|NA|NA
CASGPGGVTNYGYTF
TGTGCCAGTGGGCCCGGGGGGGTCACTAACTATGGCTACACCTTC
>TRBJ2-6|TRBV7-9|15|NA|NA
CASSPGLVGANVLTF
TGTGCCAGCAGCCCAGGGCTAGTTGGGGCCAACGTCCTGACTTTC
>TRBJ1-2|TRBV7-2|15|NA|NA
CASSPTPAASAGYTF
TGTGCCAGCAGCCCCACCCCGGCGGCCAGCGCGGGCTACACCTTC
>TRBJ2-2|TRBV2|13|NA|NA
CASSSVRAGELFF
TGTGCCAGCAGCAGCGTAAGAGCCGGGGAGCTGTTTTTT
>TRBJ1-2|TRBV18|21|NA|TRBD1
CASSPFSAGLTGGAGDYGYTF
TGTGCCAGCTCACCCTTCTCCGCGGGTCTGACAGGGGGCGCCGGGGACTATGGCTACACCTTC
>TRBJ1-2|TRBV2|14|NA|NA
CASSEGGLGYGYTF
TGTGCCAGCAGTGAGGGAGGCTTAGGCTATGGCTACACCTTC
>TRBJ2-7|TRBV7-8|18|NA|TRBD2
CASSYTARTSGGAEEQYF
TGTGCCAGCAGTTATACCGCAAGGACTAGCGGGGGGGCGGAGGAGCAGTACTTC
>TRBJ2-4|TRBV6-5|13|NA|NA
CASNSRAKNIQYF
TGTGCCAGCAACAGCAGGGCCAAAAACATTCAGTACTTC
>TRBJ2-7|TRBV10-1|15|NA|NA
CASSESRAGSGEQYF
TGCGCCAGCAGTGAGTCGAGAGCGGGCTCTGGCGAGCAGTACTTC
>TRBJ1-5|TRBV7-8|18|NA|NA
CASSLSWLGGQSNQPQHF
TGTGCCAGCAGCTTGAGTTGGTTAGGTGGACAGAGCAATCAGCCCCAGCATTTT
>TRBJ2-5|TRBV10-3|14|NA|TRBD1
CATSRGQGGLSQYF
TGTGCCACCAGTCGGGGACAGGGTGGGTTGTCCCAGTACTTC
>TRBJ1-4|TRBV18|15|few|TRBD1
CASSPLQGADEKLFF
TGTGCCAGCTCACCTCTACAGGGGGCAGATGAAAAACTGTTTTTT
>TRBJ2-7|TRBV2|14|few|TRBD1
CASSPWDRSKEQYF
TGTGCCAGCAGTCCCTGGGACAGATCAAAAGAGCAGTACTTC
>TRBJ2-7|TRBV6-1|13|once|NA
CASSDGGTYEQYF
TGTGCCAGCAGTGACGGCGGTACCTACGAGCAGTACTTC
>TRBJ1-4|TRBV5-1|15|NA|NA
CASSLDGESAEKLFF
TGCGCCAGCAGCTTGGACGGGGAAAGTGCTGAAAAACTGTTTTTT
>TRBJ2-3|TRBV3-1/TRBV3-2|15|NA|NA
CASKEGGTSTDTQYF
TGTGCCAGCAAGGAGGGCGGCACTAGCACAGATACGCAGTATTTT
>TRBJ2-1|TRBV18|15|NA|NA
CASSPQPTSPEAQFF
TGTGCCAGCTCACCACAACCCACCTCCCCCGAGGCCCAGTTCTTC
>TRBJ1-2|TRBV2|15|NA|NA
CASSERRQSPRGYTF
TGTGCCAGCAGTGAGAGGAGACAGTCCCCCCGTGGCTACACCTTC
>TRBJ2-2|TRBV7-3|16|NA|NA
CASSRDRPKNTGELFF
TGTGCCAGCAGCCGAGACAGACCCAAGAACACCGGGGAGCTGTTTTTT
>TRBJ2-3|TRBV12-3/TRBV12-4|13|NA|NA
CAIKYTSTDTQYF
TGTGCCATCAAATACACAAGCACAGATACGCAGTATTTT
>TRBJ2-3|TRBV7-9|17|NA|TRBD1
CASSLGVDRVWPDTQYF
TGTGCCAGCAGCCTAGGGGTGGACAGGGTCTGGCCAGATACGCAGTATTTT
>TRBJ1-1|TRBV3-1/TRBV3-2|16|NA|TRBD1
CASSLLRGQGNTEAFF
TGTGCCAGCAGCCTACTCCGAGGACAGGGGAATACTGAAGCTTTCTTT
>TRBJ1-1|TRBV19|14|NA|TRBD1
CASSLGQGSTEAFF
TGTGCCAGTAGCCTTGGACAGGGGAGCACTGAAGCTTTCTTT
>TRBJ2-7|TRBV7-2|17|NA|TRBD1
CASSLASTGHLSYEQYF
TGTGCCAGCAGCTTAGCCTCGACAGGGCACCTATCCTACGAGCAGTACTTC
>TRBJ1-1|TRBV7-9|13|NA|NA
CASSFGPNTEAFF
TGTGCCAGCAGCTTTGGCCCGAACACTGAAGCTTTCTTT
>TRBJ2-1|TRBV29-1|14|NA|NA
CSGRTRARDNEQFF
TGCAGCGGCCGGACCCGGGCGAGGGACAATGAGCAGTTCTTC
>TRBJ2-7|TRBV5-6|13|NA|NA
CASSPGQMYEQYF
TGTGCCAGCAGCCCCGGACAGATGTACGAGCAGTACTTC
>TRBJ2-2|TRBV4-1|15|NA|NA
CASSQPQENTGELFF
TGCGCCAGCAGCCAGCCCCAGGAGAACACCGGGGAGCTGTTTTTT
>TRBJ1-1|TRBV5-1|13|NA|NA
CASSLKLDTEAFF
TGCGCCAGCAGCTTGAAGCTTGACACTGAAGCTTTCTTT
>TRBJ2-1|TRBV20-1|14|NA|TRBD2
CSASPRLADSEQFF
TGCAGTGCTAGTCCCCGACTAGCCGACTCCGAGCAGTTCTTC
>TRBJ2-1|TRBV5-1|14|NA|TRBD1
CASRGTGDYNEQFF
TGCGCCAGCAGAGGGACAGGGGACTACAATGAGCAGTTCTTC
>TRBJ2-7|TRBV10-1|16|NA|NA
CASSENVASPFEEQYF
TGCGCCAGCAGTGAGAACGTAGCAAGCCCTTTTGAAGAGCAGTACTTC
>TRBJ2-3|TRBV9|15|once|TRBD2
CASSGGGAGTDTQYF
TGTGCCAGCAGCGGCGGGGGGGCCGGCACAGATACGCAGTATTTT
>TRBJ2-5|TRBV6-2/TRBV6-3|13|NA|TRBD2
CASSRWGGETQYF
TGTGCCAGCAGTCGATGGGGGGGTGAGACCCAGTACTTC
>TRBJ2-1|TRBV10-1|16|NA|TRBD1
CASSPGQGRLDNEQFF
TGCGCCAGCAGTCCGGGACAGGGCCGGTTGGACAATGAGCAGTTCTTC
>TRBJ2-7|TRBV6-5|15|NA|TRBD1
CASIGRGTGGFEQYF
TGTGCCAGCATTGGCCGAGGGACAGGAGGGTTCGAGCAGTACTTC
>TRBJ1-2|TRBV4-2|15|NA|NA
CASSQDRAGAIGYTF
TGTGCCAGCAGCCAAGATCGGGCGGGGGCTATCGGCTACACCTTC
>TRBJ2-1|TRBV6-4|15|NA|NA
CASSEQIGSYNEQFF
TGTGCCAGCAGTGAGCAAATCGGGTCCTACAATGAGCAGTTCTTC